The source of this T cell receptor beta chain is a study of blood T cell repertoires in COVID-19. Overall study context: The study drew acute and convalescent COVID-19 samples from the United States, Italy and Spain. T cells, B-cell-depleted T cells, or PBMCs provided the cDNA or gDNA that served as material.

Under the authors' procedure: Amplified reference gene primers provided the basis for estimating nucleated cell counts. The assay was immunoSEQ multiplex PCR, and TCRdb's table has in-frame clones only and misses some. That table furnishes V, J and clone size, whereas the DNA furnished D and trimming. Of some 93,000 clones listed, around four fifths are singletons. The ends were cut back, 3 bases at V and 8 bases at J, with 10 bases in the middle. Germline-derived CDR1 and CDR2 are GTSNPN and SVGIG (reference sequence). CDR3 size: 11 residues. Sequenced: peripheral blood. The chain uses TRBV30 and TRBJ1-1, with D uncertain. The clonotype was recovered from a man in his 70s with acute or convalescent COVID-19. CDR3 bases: TGTGCCTGGAGCGGAGGAGGGGAAGCTTTCTTT. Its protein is CAWSGGGEAFF. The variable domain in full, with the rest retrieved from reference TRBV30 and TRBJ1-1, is SQTIHQWPATLVQPVGSPLSLECTVEGTSNPNLYWYRQAAGRGLQLLFYSVGIGQISSEVPQNLSASRPQDRQFILSSKKLLLSDSGFYLCAWSGGGEAFFGQGTRLTVV.